Here is one T cell receptor (beta chain) with its context. The antigen is unknown. The sample originates from a study of cytomegalovirus exposure and HLA in healthy donors. Findings and limits, study-wide: Common viral pathogens seemed, in a later analysis, to connect with several of the most significant clusters. Reported findings show TCR beta sequences accurately forecast HLA-A and HLA-B alleles in most subjects.

The primer mix had 60 Vbeta and 13 Jbeta primers. Original handling: A later analysis counted 80 million or so unique TCR beta chains, around 10 million shared. Only in-frame clones appear in the TCRdb table, and some are missing; sequencing was by immunoSEQ multiplex PCR. The V and J calls and clone size were taken over from that table, and D and trimming were inferred from the DNA. The sample has more than 110,000 clones, about 81% seen once. CDR1 is SGHDN and CDR2 is FVKESK in the germline V gene. The V gene lost 5 bases and the J gene lost 3 bases, with 13 bases spanning the gap. This CDR3 comprises 14 residues.

The chain combines TRBV14 with TRBJ1-2, with D perhaps matching TRBD1 (5 bases). This receptor was obtained from a man under 40 in good health and CMV-seronegative. Sequencing was done on a sample of PBMCs. The CDR3 DNA reads as TGTGCCAGCAGCTCCCAGGGTCTTCACTATGGCTACACCTTC. Its translation: CASSSQGLHYGYTF.